This TCR beta chain was captured in a study of a mutant IDH1 vaccine in newly diagnosed glioma. Study at large: The treated group averaged about 39 years old and was 62.5% male, about 40% female. Former treatment meant radiotherapy, temozolomide, or both; the majority had gotten both.

The data were produced by immunoSEQ multiplex PCR, yet TCRdb's version contains in-frame clones alone and is incomplete. The data show roughly 70,000 clones, with around 82% seen just once and 4.6% held by the top ten. The time point here: baseline, week 1 (first vaccination visit). Treatment described: pre-vaccination baseline after standard-of-care therapy. Germline-derived CDR1 and CDR2 are SGHDN and FVKESK. This CDR3 contains 16 residues. The V gene end was trimmed by 8 bases and the J gene end by 4 bases; junction bases not matched to a gene: 12. Worth noting for this clone: Its antigen is undetermined.

General study results and limits: With respect to changes in top peripheral T cell clonotypes, pseudoprogression seemed unrelated. Immune responses induced by the vaccine were seen in 80% to 95% of patients, spanning multiple MHC alleles.

The TCR sequence derives from a woman under 30 with glioma. Some clones in this sample may be carry-over from other donors' samples. The chain carries TRBV14 and TRBJ2-2, with TRBD2 matching 8 bases. The sequences come from peripheral blood mononuclear cells (PBMCs), collected from a glioma patient treated with radiotherapy, temozolomide or both. The chain's CDR3 is CASGPWGGRPTGELFF. Here the CDR3 DNA reads TGTGCCAGCGGACCTTGGGGCGGGAGGCCCACCGGGGAGCTGTTTTTT.